This TCR beta chain originates from a study of blood T cells in healthy people across ages. Primers used in a second PCR of about 7 to 12 cycles were a sample-barcoded 5' primer and a J-beta primer mix. Each CDR3 protein gets one entry after TCRdb re-called the 5' RACE reads with MiXCR. The table has fewer than 1,000,000 distinct CDR3 sequences, roughly 44% seen once; the top ten hold nearly 20%. The material sequenced was blood. This clonotype was obtained from a man between 60 and 70 years old in good health.

The CDR3 region is CASSPPGRSYSPNYGYTF. The CDR3, as DNA: TGCGCCAGCAGCCCTCCGGGCAGGAGTTACTCCCCTAACTATGGCTACACCTTC. V and J are TRBV5-1 and TRBJ1-2; D is ambiguous. The CDR3 extends over 18 amino acids. Germline V CDR1 and CDR2: SGHRS, YFSETQ. The ends were cut back, 4 bases at V and 0 bases at J, with 22 bases in the middle.